This T cell receptor beta chain originates from a study of long-term antiretroviral therapy in people with HIV. Whole-study context: The 2015 immediate-ART recommendation came about a decade after the earliest samples.

A v3.0 immunoSEQ assay was performed at survey level. Produced via immunoSEQ multiplex PCR; TCRdb's table is partial and in-frame only. The table includes around 31,000 clones, 70% to 90% detected once. The V end lost 0 bases, the J end lost 4 bases, and 12 bases lay between the germline ends. Per germline, CDR1 MNHEY and CDR2 SMNVEV (reference sequence). There are 15 residues in the CDR3. Study-level points and caveats: Versus controls, repertoires in people with HIV had narrower CDR3 length ranges. Diversity went up after ART and still fell short of transplant donor controls. Gathering of blood took place between the mid-2000s and the late 2010s, possibly under older ART regimens.

A single count supports this clone. Its antigen is as yet unknown. V usage is TRBV27 and J usage is TRBJ1-2; a possible D gene is TRBD1 (6 bases). This TCR came from a man aged 18 to 30 with HIV. The specimen was unsorted PBMCs, collected 0.8 years before starting antiretroviral therapy. The chain's CDR3 is CASSLSVDRSYGYTF. CDR3 in DNA: TGTGCCAGCAGTTTATCAGTCGACAGGAGCTATGGCTACACCTTC.